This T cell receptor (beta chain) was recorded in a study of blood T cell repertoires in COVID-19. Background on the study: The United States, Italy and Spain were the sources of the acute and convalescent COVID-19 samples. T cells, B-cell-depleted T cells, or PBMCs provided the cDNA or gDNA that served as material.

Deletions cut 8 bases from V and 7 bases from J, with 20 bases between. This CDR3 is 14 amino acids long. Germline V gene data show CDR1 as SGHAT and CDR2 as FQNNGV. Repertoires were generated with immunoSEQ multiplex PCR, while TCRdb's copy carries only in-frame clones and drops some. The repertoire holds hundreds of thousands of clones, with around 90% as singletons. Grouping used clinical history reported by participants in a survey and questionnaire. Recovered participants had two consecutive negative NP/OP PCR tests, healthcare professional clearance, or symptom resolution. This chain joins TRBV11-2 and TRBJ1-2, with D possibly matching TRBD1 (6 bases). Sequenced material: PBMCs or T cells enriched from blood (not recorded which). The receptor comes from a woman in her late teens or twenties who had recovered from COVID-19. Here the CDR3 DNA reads TGTGCCAGCCGGAGGGGGGGGCGTCTTGGTGGCTACACCTTC. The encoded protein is CASRRGGRLGGYTF.